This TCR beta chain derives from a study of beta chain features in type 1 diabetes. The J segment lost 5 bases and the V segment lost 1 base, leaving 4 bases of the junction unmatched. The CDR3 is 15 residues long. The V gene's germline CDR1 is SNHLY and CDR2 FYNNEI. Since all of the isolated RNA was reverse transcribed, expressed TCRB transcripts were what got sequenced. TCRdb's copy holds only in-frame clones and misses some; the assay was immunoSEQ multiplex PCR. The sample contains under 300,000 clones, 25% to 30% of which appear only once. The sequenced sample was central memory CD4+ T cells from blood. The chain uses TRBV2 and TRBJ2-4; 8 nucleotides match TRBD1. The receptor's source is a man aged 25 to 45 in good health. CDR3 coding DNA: TGTGCCAGCAGTGAAGGAAGGACAGGGCAAAACATTCAGTACTTC. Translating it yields CASSEGRTGQNIQYF.